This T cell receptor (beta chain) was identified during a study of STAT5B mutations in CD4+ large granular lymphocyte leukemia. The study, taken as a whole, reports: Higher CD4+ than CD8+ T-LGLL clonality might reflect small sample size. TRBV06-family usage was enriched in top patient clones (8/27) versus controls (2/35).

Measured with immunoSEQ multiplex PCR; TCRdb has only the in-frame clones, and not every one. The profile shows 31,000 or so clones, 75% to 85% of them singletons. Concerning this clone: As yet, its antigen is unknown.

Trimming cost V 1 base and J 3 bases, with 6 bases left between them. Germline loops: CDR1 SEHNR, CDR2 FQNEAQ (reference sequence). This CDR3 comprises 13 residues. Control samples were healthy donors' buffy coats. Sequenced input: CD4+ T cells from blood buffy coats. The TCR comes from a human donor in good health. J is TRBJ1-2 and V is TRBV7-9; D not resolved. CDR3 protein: CASSLGTDYGYTF. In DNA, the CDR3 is TGTGCCAGCAGCTTAGGCACCGACTATGGCTACACCTTC.